This T cell receptor beta chain was identified in a study of Ad26.COV2.S vaccination and SARS-CoV-2 variants. At the level of the study: Ad26.COV2.S shots went into the muscle once or twice, 56 days apart.

The CDR3 covers 12 residues. V lost 5 bases to trimming and J lost 8 bases, with 12 bases between them. Notes on this clone: What it binds is not known.

Clones were read by immunoSEQ multiplex PCR, and TCRdb kept only the in-frame ones, dropping some. The sample consists of under 300,000 clones, around 90% of them appearing once. The treatment: some 20 received Ad26.COV2.S at low or high dose, single or two shots; several received placebo; per-sample allocation not given. The investigators took samples on day 63 after the first vaccine or placebo injection. Study observations and caveats: The study found similar non-spike TCR breadth in vaccine and placebo recipients.

The chain combines TRBV12-3 or TRBV12-4 with TRBJ1-2; D gene unclear. The source is a person aged 18-60 years who received the Ad26.COV2.S COVID-19 vaccine or a placebo. The sample here was peripheral blood, taken in a trial of Ad26.COV2.S vaccine versus placebo. CDR3 protein: CASSPLLGGYTF. CDR3 sequence (DNA): TGTGCCAGCAGTCCCCTCCTCGGAGGCTACACCTTC.